This TCR beta chain was sequenced during a study of spatial heterogeneity in lung cancer. Findings of the study overall: Ubiquitous expanded tumor TCRs were seen in blood more at resection than at follow-up.

V was shortened by 0 bases and J by 3 bases, with 11 bases between the two germline ends. CDR1 and CDR2 from the germline V gene are DFQATT and SNEGSKA (reference sequence). The CDR3 has 15 amino acids. TCRdb passed the 5' RACE reads through MiXCR, listing each CDR3 protein once. The data show over 45,000 distinct CDR3 sequences, approximately 5% seen once. Only a few counts were recorded for this clonotype. The antigen is unknown. Time point meaning: sample taken at primary tumor resection. The TCR was taken from a male donor with early-stage non-small cell lung cancer. The chain recombines TRBV20-1 with TRBJ2-2; no reliable D call. Sample: PBMCs, taken at surgery. CDR3 sequence: CSARDNLADTGELFF. Here the CDR3 DNA reads TGCAGTGCTAGAGATAACTTGGCGGACACCGGGGAGCTGTTTTTT.